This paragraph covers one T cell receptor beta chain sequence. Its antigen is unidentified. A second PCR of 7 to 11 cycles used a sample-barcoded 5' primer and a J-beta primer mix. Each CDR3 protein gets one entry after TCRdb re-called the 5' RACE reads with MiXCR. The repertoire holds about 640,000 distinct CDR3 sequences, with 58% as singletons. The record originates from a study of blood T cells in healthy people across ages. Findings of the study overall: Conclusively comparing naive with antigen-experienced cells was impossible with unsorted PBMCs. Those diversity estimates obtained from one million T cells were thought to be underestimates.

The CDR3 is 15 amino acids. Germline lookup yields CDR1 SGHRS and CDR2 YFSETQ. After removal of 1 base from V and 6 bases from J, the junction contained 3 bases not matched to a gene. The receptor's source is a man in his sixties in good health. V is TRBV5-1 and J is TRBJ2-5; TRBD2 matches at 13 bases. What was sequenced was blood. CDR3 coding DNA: TGCGCCAGCAGCTTGACTAGCGGGGGGGCGAAGACCCAGTACTTC. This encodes CASSLTSGGAKTQYF. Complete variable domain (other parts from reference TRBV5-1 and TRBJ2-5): KAGVTQTPRYLIKTRGQQVTLSCSPISGHRSVSWYQQTPGQGLQFLFEYFSETQRNKGNFPGRFSGRQFSNSRSEMNVSTLELGDSALYLCASSLTSGGAKTQYFGPGTRLLVL.